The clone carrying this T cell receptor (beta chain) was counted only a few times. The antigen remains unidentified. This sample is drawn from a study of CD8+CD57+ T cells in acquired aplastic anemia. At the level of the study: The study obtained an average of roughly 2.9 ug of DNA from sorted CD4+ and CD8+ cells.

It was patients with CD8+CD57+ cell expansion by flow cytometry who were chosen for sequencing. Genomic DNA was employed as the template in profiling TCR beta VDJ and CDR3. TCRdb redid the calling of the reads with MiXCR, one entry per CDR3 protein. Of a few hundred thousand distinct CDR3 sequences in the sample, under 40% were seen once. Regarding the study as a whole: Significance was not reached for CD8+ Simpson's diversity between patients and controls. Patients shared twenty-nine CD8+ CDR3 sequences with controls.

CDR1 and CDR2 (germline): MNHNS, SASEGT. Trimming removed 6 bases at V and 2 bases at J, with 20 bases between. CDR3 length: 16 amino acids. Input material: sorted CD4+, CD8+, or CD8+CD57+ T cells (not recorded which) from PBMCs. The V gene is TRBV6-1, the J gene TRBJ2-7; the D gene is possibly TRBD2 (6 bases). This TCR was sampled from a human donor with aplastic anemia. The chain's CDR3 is CASRPGGVRFPYEQYF. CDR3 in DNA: TGTGCCAGCAGACCTGGCGGGGTCAGATTCCCCTACGAGCAGTACTTC.